This T cell receptor beta chain was captured in a study of shared clonotypes between healthy human individuals. Overall study context: The donors, a couple of women and a few men, were aged 18 to 49. Broader study findings: When compared with the clonotypes that were shared by all four sorted-subset donors, the non-shared clonotypes turned out to have lower generation probabilities.

Clones were sequenced by immunoSEQ multiplex PCR, and TCRdb holds only the in-frame ones, with some missing. Here the sample spans about 2.3 million clones, 85% to 95% being singletons. A word on this clone: What it binds is not known.

The receptor was isolated from a man younger than 30 in good health. Some clones in this sample may be carry-over from other donors' samples. The sample taken for sequencing was naive CD4+ T cells from PBMCs. Subset in this sample: CD45RA+ positively selected.

DNA of the CDR3: TGTGCCAGCAGCTTAGAGACAGGCGTCACCGGGGAGCTGTTTTTT. Its translation is CASSLETGVTGELFF. V gene TRBV7-3 combines with J gene TRBJ2-2; TRBD1 might be the D (6 bases). The CDR3 has 15 residues. Trimming removed 2 bases from V and 4 bases from J, with 11 bases in between. The germline V gene has CDR1 SGHTA and CDR2 FQGTGA.